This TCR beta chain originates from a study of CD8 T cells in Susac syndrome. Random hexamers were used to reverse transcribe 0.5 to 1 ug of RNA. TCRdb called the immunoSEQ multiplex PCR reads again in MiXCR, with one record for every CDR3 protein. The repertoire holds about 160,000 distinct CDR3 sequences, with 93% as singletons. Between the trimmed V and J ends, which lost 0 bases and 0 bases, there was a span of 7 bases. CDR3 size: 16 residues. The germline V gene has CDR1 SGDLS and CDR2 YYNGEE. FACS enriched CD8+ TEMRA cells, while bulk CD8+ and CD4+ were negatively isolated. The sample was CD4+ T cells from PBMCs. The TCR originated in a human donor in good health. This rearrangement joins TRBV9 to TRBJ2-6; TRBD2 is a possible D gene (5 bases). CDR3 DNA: TGTGCCAGCAGCGTAGCGGGGAGCTCTGGGGCCAACGTCCTGACTTTC. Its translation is CASSVAGSSGANVLTF.